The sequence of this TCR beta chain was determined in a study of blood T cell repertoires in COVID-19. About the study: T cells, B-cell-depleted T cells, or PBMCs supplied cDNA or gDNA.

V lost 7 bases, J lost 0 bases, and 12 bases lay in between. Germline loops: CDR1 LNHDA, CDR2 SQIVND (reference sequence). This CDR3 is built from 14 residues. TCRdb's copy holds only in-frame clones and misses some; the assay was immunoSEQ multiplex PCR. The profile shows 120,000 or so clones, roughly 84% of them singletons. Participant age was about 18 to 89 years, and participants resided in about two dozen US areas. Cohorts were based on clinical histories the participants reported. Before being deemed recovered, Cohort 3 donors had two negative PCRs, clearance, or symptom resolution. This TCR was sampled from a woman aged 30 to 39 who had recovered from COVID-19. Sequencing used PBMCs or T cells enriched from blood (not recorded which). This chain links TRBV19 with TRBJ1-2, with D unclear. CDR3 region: CASTPMGANYGYTF. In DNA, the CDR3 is TGTGCCAGTACTCCCATGGGAGCTAACTATGGCTACACCTTC.